The subject of this entry is one TCR beta chain. Its specificity is not known. V was shortened by 2 bases and J by 2 bases, with 16 bases between the two germline ends. The CDR3 is 16 residues long. These data are taken from a study of T cells in Graves' hyperthyroidism and ophthalmopathy. Overall study findings and caveats: In the blood, most expanded thyroid clonotypes above 0.001 appeared as well.

Exclusion of patients followed from uncontrolled infection, other autoimmune disease, pregnancy or lactation. Amplification yielded TCR beta CDR3 regions, with RNA transcripts as the source. The HTBI primer set drove a first-round RT-PCR of the TCR CDR3. TCRdb recomputed calls from the multiplex PCR reads with MiXCR, one row per CDR3 protein. The table includes around 700,000 distinct CDR3 sequences, just over 35% detected once. The source material was blood. The chain employs TRBV12-3 or TRBV12-4 and TRBJ2-7, with D maybe TRBD1 (5 bases). This TCR came from a woman aged 40 to 50 with Graves' hyperthyroidism. CDR3 in DNA: TGTGCCAGCAGTTTATTCTGGCAGGGTGGTACCTACGAGCAGTACTTC. Its protein is CASSLFWQGGTYEQYF.